This T cell receptor beta chain was profiled in a study of CD8 T cells in ankylosing spondylitis. Concerning this clonotype: Antigen: not known.

Study-wide findings and caveats: Researchers report that disease-linked clones proved CD8+ and relatively rare in peripheral blood. A motif of eight highly homologous TCR beta variants was seen as apparently characteristic of ankylosing spondylitis blood.

Quantitative 5'-RACE was performed with molecular barcodes, and it yielded the TCR beta libraries. From the 5' RACE reads, TCRdb called clonotypes with MiXCR, one entry per CDR3 protein. The profile shows some 400,000 distinct CDR3 sequences, around 22% of them singletons. This CDR3 contains 14 residues. Trimming shortened V by 3 bases and J by 14 bases, and 17 bases separated the two germline ends. The V gene is TRBV12-3 or TRBV12-4, the J gene TRBJ1-6; D gene uncertain. This TCR was recovered from a male donor with ankylosing spondylitis. The source material was blood, either unsorted or a sorted T cell fraction (not recorded which). The CDR3 loop is CASSFTGGGRALHF. For the CDR3, the DNA is TGTGCCAGCAGTTTTACGGGAGGCGGTCGGGCCCTCCACTTT.